The 18 T cell receptor beta chains listed next were all sequenced from one sample in a study of blood T cells in healthy people across ages (dated by TCRdb to the mid-2010s). The library was made by 5' RACE. Reads for this sample came from an Illumina HiSeq 2500. A second about 7 to 11 cycle PCR used a sample-barcoded 5' primer and a J-beta primer mix. TCRdb itself trimmed the public reads at Q25 with fastp, ran MiXCR and retained productive beta chains. Every distinct CDR3 protein forms one entry, paired with its most common genes and DNA. Counted in this sample were more than 750,000 distinct CDR3 sequences; 29% of them appeared once. The ten largest make up about 10% of the sample. The sample was also reused in another study, on T cells of mothers and their children.

Sample: blood. These receptors originate from a woman in her forties in good health.

This clonotype was seen repeatedly, ten times or more. The gene calls are TRBV20-1 and TRBJ2-7; the match to TRBD1 covers 9 bases. This CDR3 spans 16 amino acids. Germline assignment: CDR1 DFQATT and CDR2 SNEGSKA (reference sequence). J lost 2 bases, V lost 0 bases, and 8 bases had no gene match. The CDR3 DNA is TGCAGTGCTAGAGATCCCCGACAGGGGGGCGCCTACGAGCAGTACTTC. As protein: CSARDPRQGGAYEQYF.

This clonotype occurred a few times. As DNA, the CDR3 is TGTGCCAGCAGTTTCCCGGGACAGGGGTCACGGGGAGCTTTCTTT. Translating it yields CASSFPGQGSRGAFF. The chain recombines TRBV6-5 with TRBJ1-1, with 10 bases matching TRBD1. The V gene end was trimmed by 4 bases and the J gene end by 10 bases; junction bases not matched to a gene: 12. Germline loops: CDR1 MNHEY, CDR2 SVGAGI. This CDR3 is built from 15 residues.

This clonotype came up a few times. The V call is TRBV5-1, the J call TRBJ2-1; D is undetermined. Germline lookup yields CDR1 SGHRS and CDR2 YFSETQ. The V end lost 2 bases, the J end lost 7 bases, and 7 bases lay between the germline ends. CDR3 length equals 12 residues. The CDR3 sequence: CASSFDGNEQFF. CDR3 coding DNA: TGCGCCAGCAGCTTTGATGGAAATGAGCAGTTCTTC.

Here the CDR3 DNA reads TGCGCCAGCAGCTTCCGGCAGCACACTGAAGCTTTCTTT. Its protein is CASSFRQHTEAFF. This chain links TRBV5-1 with TRBJ1-1; D is unclear. The germline CDR1 and CDR2 sequences are SGHRS and YFSETQ. V was cut by 2 bases and J by 3 bases, with 8 bases left in between. The CDR3 spans 13 residues.

This clonotype was recorded many times. J is TRBJ2-7 and V is TRBV28; a weak D match, TRBD1 (6 bases). The CDR3 consists of 14 residues. From germline, CDR1 is MDHEN and CDR2 SYDVKM. V shed 6 bases and J shed 3 bases, with 15 bases lying between them. The CDR3 region has the DNA TGTGCCAGCAGGCCGACAGGAAATAGCTACGAGCAGTACTTC. This gives the protein CASRPTGNSYEQYF.

This clonotype occurred a few times. Relative to the germline gene, one junction end is altered; a read error may explain this. The rearrangement uses TRBV18 and TRBJ2-7; TRBD1 might be the D (6 bases). The CDR3 contains 16 residues. Germline V gives CDR1 KGHSH, CDR2 LQKENI. The CDR3, as DNA: TGTGCCAACTCACCGGCCCCCGGGACGGGACAACACGAGCAGTACTTC. Encoded protein: CANSPAPGTGQHEQYF.

This clonotype turned up a few times. The chain links TRBV6-1 to TRBJ2-3; D might be TRBD1 or TRBD2, each matching 6 bases. V lost 9 bases to trimming and J lost 4 bases, with 14 bases between them. Germline CDR1 and CDR2: MNHNS and SASEGT. This CDR3 has 13 residues. Here the CDR3 reads CASITGAADTQYF. The CDR3 nucleotides are TGTGCCAGTATTACGGGGGCCGCAGATACGCAGTATTTT.

This sequence joins TRBV20-1 and TRBJ1-3; D is uncertain. The CDR3 extends over 14 amino acids. CDR1 is DFQATT, CDR2 SNEGSKA, per germline (reference sequence). The V and J ends lost 4 bases and 0 bases respectively, with 10 bases between them. The CDR3 nucleotides are TGCAGTGCTACCCACACAGACTCTGGAAACACCATATATTTT. Translating gives CSATHTDSGNTIYF.

The chain employs TRBV5-1 and TRBJ2-7, with no clear D. The CDR3 is 13 amino acids. CDR1 SGHRS and CDR2 YFSETQ come from the germline V gene. Trimming cost V 4 bases and J 2 bases, with 10 bases left between them. CDR3 bases: TGCGCCAGCAGCGACCCCGGGCCCTACGAGCAGTACTTC. Amino acids: CASSDPGPYEQYF.

The chain carries TRBV20-1 and TRBJ1-6; 9 bases match TRBD1. Per the germline V gene, CDR1 is DFQATT and CDR2 is SNEGSKA (reference sequence). This CDR3 is 17 amino acids long. The trim removed 3 bases at V and 0 bases at J, leaving 6 bases unmatched. The CDR3 DNA is TGCAGTGCTAGGGCGGACAGGGGCCTCTCCTATAATTCACCCCTCCACTTT. This sequence encodes CSARADRGLSYNSPLHF.

This clonotype was counted at least ten times. The V gene is TRBV2, the J gene TRBJ2-7; D uncertain. CDR3 length: 13 amino acids. V shed 6 bases and J shed 5 bases, with 14 bases lying between them. Looked up from germline, CDR1 is SNHLY and CDR2 is FYNNEI. The CDR3 loop is CASSLQGVHEQYF. The CDR3 DNA follows: TGTGCCAGCAGCCTACAAGGCGTCCACGAGCAGTACTTC.

This clonotype has a handful of counts. The chain couples TRBV27 to TRBJ1-1; TRBD1 matches at 8 bases. Germline CDR1 reads MNHEY; CDR2 reads SMNVEV (reference sequence). CDR3 length equals 14 residues. V was pared by 5 bases and J by 7 bases, with 9 bases of the junction left unmatched. Here the CDR3 reads CASSPGQAGGEAFF. CDR3 coding DNA: TGTGCCAGCAGTCCGGGACAGGCGGGGGGTGAAGCTTTCTTT.

This chain links TRBV9 with TRBJ1-4; the D is unclear. The CDR3 has 14 amino acids. Germline CDR1 reads SGDLS; CDR2 reads YYNGEE. V lost 0 bases and J lost 8, with 11 bases in between. This CDR3 is CASSVDGTDEKLFF. For the CDR3, the DNA is TGTGCCAGCAGCGTAGATGGTACTGACGAAAAACTGTTTTTT.

The J gene is TRBJ1-1, the V gene TRBV4-1; D may be TRBD1 (6 bases). With 5 bases removed from V and 1 base from J, the gap between germline ends came to 17 bases. This CDR3 has 16 residues. The V gene's germline CDR1 is MGHRA and CDR2 YSYEKL. CDR3 sequence: CASSSRDTSGNTEAFF. In DNA form, the CDR3 reads TGCGCCAGCAGCTCCCGGGACACTTCAGGGAACACTGAAGCTTTCTTT.

The chain joins TRBV6-5 to TRBJ2-5, with 12 bases matching TRBD2. Germline V gene lookup returns CDR1 MNHEY and CDR2 SVGAGI. The CDR3 runs to 16 residues. Germline trimming cut 0 bases from V and 11 bases from J; bases unmatched to any gene: 10. The CDR3 nucleotides read TGTGCCAGCAGTTACTCCTGGACTAGCGGGGTAGATACGCAGTACTTC. This codes for CASSYSWTSGVDTQYF.

The rearrangement joins TRBV25-1 to TRBJ2-7; the match to TRBD1 covers 8 bases. V shed 6 bases, J shed 6 bases, and the junction held 10 bases outside the gene matches. This CDR3 is 14 amino acids long. The germline V gene has CDR1 MGHDK and CDR2 SYGVNS. The CDR3 DNA reads TGTGCCAGCAGGGGCGACAGGGGTACCTGCGAGCAGTACTTC. Amino acids: CASRGDRGTCEQYF.

The CDR3 here is CASSVGAGGGNEQFF. In nucleotides, the CDR3 is TGTGCCAGCAGCGTAGGCGCGGGGGGAGGGAATGAGCAGTTCTTC. V usage is TRBV9 and J usage is TRBJ2-1, with 8 bases aligning to TRBD2. Germline V gene data show CDR1 as SGDLS and CDR2 as YYNGEE. This CDR3 is 15 amino acids long. Trimming at V came to 0 bases and at J to 7 bases, leaving 6 bases not matched to a gene.

This clonotype was seen more than once but under ten times. The chain links TRBV11-2 to TRBJ1-6; D uncertain. The V and J ends lost 5 bases and 11 bases respectively, with 10 bases between them. The CDR3 spans 12 residues. CDR1 and CDR2 from the germline V gene are SGHAT and FQNNGV. The CDR3 DNA sequence: TGTGCCAGCAGCCCCACTCGGGCACCCCTCCACTTT. This gives the protein CASSPTRAPLHF.